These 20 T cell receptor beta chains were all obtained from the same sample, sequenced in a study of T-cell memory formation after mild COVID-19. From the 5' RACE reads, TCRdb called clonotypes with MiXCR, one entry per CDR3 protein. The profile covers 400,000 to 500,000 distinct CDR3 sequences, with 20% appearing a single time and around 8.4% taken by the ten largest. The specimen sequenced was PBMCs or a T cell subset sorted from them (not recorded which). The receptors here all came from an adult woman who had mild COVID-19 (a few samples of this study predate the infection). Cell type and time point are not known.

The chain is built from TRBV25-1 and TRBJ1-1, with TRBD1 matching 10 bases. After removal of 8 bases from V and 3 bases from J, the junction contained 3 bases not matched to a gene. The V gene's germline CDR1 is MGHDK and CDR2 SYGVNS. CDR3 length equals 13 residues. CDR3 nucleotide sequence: TGTGCCAGCTTGGGGACAGGGGACACTGAAGCTTTCTTT. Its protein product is CASLGTGDTEAFF.

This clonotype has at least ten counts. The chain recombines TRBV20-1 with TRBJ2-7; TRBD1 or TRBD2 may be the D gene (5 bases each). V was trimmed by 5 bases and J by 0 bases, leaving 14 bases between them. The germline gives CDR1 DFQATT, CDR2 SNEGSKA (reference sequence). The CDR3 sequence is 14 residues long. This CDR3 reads CSAEGTSNSYEQYF. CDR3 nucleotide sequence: TGCAGTGCTGAAGGGACCTCCAACTCCTACGAGCAGTACTTC.

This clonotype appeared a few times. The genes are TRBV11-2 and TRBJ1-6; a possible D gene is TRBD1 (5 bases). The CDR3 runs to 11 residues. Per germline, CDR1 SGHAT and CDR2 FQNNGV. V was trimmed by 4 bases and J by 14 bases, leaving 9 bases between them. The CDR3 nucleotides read TGTGCCAGCAGCTCCGGAGGGGCCCTCCACTTT. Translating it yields CASSSGGALHF.

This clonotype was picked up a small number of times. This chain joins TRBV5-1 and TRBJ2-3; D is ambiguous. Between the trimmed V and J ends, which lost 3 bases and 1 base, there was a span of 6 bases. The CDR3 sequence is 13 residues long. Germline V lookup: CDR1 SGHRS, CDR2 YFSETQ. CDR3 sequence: CASSYRRTDTQYF. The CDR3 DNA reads TGCGCCAGCAGCTACAGACGCACAGATACGCAGTATTTT. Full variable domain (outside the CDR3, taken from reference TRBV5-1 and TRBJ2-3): KAGVTQTPRYLIKTRGQQVTLSCSPISGHRSVSWYQQTPGQGLQFLFEYFSETQRNKGNFPGRFSGRQFSNSRSEMNVSTLELGDSALYLCASSYRRTDTQYFGPGTRLTVL.

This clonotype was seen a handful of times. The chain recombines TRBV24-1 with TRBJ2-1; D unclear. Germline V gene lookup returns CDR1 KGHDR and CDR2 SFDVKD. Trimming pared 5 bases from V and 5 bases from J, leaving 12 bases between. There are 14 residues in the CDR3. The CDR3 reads CATSVGQINNEQFF. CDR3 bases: TGTGCCACCAGTGTAGGGCAGATTAACAATGAGCAGTTCTTC.

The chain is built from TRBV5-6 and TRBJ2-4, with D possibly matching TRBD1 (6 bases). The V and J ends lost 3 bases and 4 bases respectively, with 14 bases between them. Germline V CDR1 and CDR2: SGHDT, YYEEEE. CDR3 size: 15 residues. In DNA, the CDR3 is TGTGCCAGCAGCTCTAAAGACAGGAATAAAAACATTCAGTACTTC. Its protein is CASSSKDRNKNIQYF.

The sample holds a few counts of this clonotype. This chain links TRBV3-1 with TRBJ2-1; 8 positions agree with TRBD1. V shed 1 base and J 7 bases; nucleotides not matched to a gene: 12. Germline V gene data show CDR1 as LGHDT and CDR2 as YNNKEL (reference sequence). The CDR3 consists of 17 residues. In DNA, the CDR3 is TGTGCCAGCAGCCAAGTCTCGGGGACAGGTGGTGCTAATGAGCAGTTCTTC. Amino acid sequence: CASSQVSGTGGANEQFF.

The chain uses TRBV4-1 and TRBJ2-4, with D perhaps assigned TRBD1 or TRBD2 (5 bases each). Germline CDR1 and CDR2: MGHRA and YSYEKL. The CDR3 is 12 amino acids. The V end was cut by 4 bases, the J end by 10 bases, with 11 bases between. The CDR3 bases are TGCGCCAGCAGCCTGCCCTGGGGGATTCAGTACTTC. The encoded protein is CASSLPWGIQYF.

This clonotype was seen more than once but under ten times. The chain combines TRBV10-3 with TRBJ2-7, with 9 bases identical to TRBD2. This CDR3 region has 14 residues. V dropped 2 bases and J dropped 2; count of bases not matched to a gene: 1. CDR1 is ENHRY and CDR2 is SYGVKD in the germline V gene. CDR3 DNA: TGTGCCATCAGTGAGGCTAGCGGGACCTACGAGCAGTACTTC. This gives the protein CAISEASGTYEQYF.

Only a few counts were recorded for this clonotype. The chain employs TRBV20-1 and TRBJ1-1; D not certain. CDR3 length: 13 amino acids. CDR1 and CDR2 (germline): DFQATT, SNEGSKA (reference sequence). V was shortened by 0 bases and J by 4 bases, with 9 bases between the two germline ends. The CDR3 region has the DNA TGCAGTGCTAGAGAAATACTCGGCACTGAAGCTTTCTTT. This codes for CSAREILGTEAFF.

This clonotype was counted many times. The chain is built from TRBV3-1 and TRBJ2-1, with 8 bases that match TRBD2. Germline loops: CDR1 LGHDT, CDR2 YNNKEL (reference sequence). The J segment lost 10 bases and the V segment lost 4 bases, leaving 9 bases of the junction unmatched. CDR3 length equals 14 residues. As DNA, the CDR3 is TGTGCCAGCAGCCGCGGACTAGCTTCCATCGAGCAGTTCTTC. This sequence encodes CASSRGLASIEQFF.

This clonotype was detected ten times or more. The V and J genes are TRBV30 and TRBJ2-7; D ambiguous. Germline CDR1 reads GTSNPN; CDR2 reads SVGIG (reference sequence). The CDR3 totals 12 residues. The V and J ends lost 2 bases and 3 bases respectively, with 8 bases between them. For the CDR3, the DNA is TGTGCCTGGAGTCTCGGCTTCTACGAGCAGTACTTC. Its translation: CAWSLGFYEQYF.

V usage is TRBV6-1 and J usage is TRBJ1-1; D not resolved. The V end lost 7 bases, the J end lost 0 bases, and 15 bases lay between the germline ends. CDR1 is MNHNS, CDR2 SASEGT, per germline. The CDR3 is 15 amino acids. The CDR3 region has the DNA TGTGCCAGCAACCATAGACGGGATTTGAACACTGAAGCTTTCTTT. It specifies CASNHRRDLNTEAFF.

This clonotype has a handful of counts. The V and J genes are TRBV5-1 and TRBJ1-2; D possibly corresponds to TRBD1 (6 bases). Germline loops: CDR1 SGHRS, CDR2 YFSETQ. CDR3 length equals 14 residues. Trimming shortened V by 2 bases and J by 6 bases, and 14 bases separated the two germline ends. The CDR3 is CASSFEGESHGYTF. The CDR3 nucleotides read TGCGCCAGCAGCTTCGAGGGGGAGTCTCATGGCTACACCTTC.

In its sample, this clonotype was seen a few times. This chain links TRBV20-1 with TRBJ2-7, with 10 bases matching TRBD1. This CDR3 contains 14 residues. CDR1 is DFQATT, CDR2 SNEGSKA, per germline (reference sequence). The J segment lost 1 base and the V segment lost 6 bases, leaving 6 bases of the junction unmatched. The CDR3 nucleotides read TGCAGTGCCCCACGGACAGGGGGATCCTACGAGCAGTACTTC. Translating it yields CSAPRTGGSYEQYF.

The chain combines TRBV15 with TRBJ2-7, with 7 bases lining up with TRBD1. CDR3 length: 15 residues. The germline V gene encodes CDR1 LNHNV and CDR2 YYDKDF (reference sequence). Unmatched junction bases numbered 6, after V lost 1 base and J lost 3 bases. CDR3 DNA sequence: TGTGCCACCAGCAGAGGACAGGGAATGAGCTACGAGCAGTACTTC. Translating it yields CATSRGQGMSYEQYF.

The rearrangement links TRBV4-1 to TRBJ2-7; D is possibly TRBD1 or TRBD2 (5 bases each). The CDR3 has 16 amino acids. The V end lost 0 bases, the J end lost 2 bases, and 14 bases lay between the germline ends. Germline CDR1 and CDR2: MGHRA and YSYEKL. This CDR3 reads CASSQERGEETYEQYF. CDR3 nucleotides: TGCGCCAGCAGCCAAGAAAGAGGGGAAGAGACCTACGAGCAGTACTTC.

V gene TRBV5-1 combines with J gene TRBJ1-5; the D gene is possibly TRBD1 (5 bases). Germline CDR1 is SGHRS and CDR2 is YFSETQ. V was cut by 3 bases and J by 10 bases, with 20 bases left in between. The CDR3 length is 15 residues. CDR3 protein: CASSSGYGGISPQHF. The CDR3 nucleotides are TGCGCCAGCAGCTCCGGGTATGGGGGGATCAGCCCCCAGCATTTT. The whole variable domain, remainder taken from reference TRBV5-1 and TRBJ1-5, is KAGVTQTPRYLIKTRGQQVTLSCSPISGHRSVSWYQQTPGQGLQFLFEYFSETQRNKGNFPGRFSGRQFSNSRSEMNVSTLELGDSALYLCASSSGYGGISPQHFGDGTRLSIL.

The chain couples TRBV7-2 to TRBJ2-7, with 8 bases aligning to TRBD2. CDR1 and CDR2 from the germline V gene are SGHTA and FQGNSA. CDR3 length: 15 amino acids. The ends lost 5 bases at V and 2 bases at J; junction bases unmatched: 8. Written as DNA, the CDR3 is TGTGCCAGCAGCCACCGACTAGCGCAGGCCTACGAGCAGTACTTC. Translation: CASSHRLAQAYEQYF.

The CDR3 bases are TGTGCCAGCAGGGACAGGGGGACGAAAGAGGCCTCTGAAGCTTTCTTT. Amino acids: CASRDRGTKEASEAFF. This sequence joins TRBV2 and TRBJ1-1; 10 nucleotides line up with TRBD1. J was trimmed by 6 bases and V by 6 bases; bases with no gene match: 13. CDR1 is SNHLY, CDR2 FYNNEI, per germline. The CDR3 has 16 residues. The entire variable domain, with the rest obtained from reference TRBV2 and TRBJ1-1, is as follows: EPEVTQTPSHQVTQMGQEVILRCVPISNHLYFYWYRQILGQKVEFLVSFYNNEISEKSEIFDDQFSVERPDGSNFTLKIRSTKLEDSAMYFCASRDRGTKEASEAFFGQGTRLTVV.